This TCR beta chain was observed in a study of Ad26.COV2.S vaccination and SARS-CoV-2 variants. A note on this clone: Its specificity is not known.

This CDR3 has 16 residues. Per germline, CDR1 LGHDT and CDR2 YNNKEL (reference sequence). The ends were cut back, 1 base at V and 4 bases at J, with 16 bases in the middle. TCRdb keeps only in-frame clones here, not all; method: immunoSEQ multiplex PCR. This table has roughly 350,000 clones, 85% to 90% appearing once. Study conclusions and caveats: Placebo and vaccine recipients had non-spike TCR breadth that was similar. The analyses of TCR breadth and depth may have understated the size of total T cell responses. Greater spike-specific TCR breadth was seen in vaccine recipients than in placebo recipients.

Treatment indicated: 19 received Ad26.COV2.S at low or high dose, single or two shots; five or six received placebo; per-sample allocation not given. Samples analyzed were those drawn on day 63 after the first vaccine or placebo injection. The chain carries TRBV3-1 (or the pseudogene TRBV3-2) and TRBJ2-5; unclear D gene. The receptor was isolated from a person aged 18 to 65 who received the Ad26.COV2.S COVID-19 vaccine or a placebo. The source was peripheral blood, collected in a trial of Ad26.COV2.S vaccine versus placebo. DNA for the CDR3: TGTGCCAGCAGCCAAGTCGGTATAGGGCAAAGAGAGACCCAGTACTTC. Translation gives CASSQVGIGQRETQYF.